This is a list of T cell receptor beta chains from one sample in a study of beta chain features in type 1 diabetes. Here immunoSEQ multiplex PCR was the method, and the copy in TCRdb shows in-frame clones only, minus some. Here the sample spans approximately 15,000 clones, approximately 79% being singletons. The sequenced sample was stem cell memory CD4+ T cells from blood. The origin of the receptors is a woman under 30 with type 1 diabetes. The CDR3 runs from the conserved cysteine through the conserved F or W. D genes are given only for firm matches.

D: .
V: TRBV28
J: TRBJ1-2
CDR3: CASNEHGGYTF
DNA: TGTGCCAGCAATGAACACGGGGGCTACACCTTC

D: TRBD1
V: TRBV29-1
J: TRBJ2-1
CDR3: CSAERQGGYNEQFF
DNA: TGCAGCGCTGAGAGACAGGGCGGCTACAATGAGCAGTTCTTC

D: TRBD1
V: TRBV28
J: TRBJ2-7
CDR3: CASGDRSSYEQYF
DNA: TGTGCCAGTGGGGACAGGAGCTCCTACGAGCAGTACTTC

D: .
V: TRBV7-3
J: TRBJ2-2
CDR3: CASSLFATNTGELFF
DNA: TGTGCCAGCAGCTTATTTGCTACCAACACCGGGGAGCTGTTTTTT

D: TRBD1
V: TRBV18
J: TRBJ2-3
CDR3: CASSPRQGPRRGDTQYF
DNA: TGTGCCAGCTCACCTAGACAGGGGCCCCGAAGGGGAGATACGCAGTATTTT

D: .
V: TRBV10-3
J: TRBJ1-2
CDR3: CAISAGDPTTNYGYTF
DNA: TGTGCCATCAGTGCAGGGGACCCGACAACCAACTATGGCTACACCTTC

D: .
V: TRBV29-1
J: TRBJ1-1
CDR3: CSVEYGTSAFF
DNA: TGCAGCGTTGAATACGGGACATCAGCTTTCTTT

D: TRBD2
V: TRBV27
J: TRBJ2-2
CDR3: CASRTSGRDNTGELFF
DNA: TGTGCCAGCAGAACTAGCGGGAGGGACAACACCGGGGAGCTGTTTTTT

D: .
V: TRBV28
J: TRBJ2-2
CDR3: CASSLFVGELFF
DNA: TGTGCCAGCAGTTTATTCGTCGGGGAGCTGTTTTTT

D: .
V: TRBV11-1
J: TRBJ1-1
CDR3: CASSLDPGQKAFF
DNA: TGTGCCAGCAGCTTAGATCCGGGACAAAAAGCTTTCTTT

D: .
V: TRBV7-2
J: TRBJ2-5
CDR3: CASSLARETQYF
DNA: TGTGCCAGCAGCTTAGCGCGGGAGACCCAGTACTTC

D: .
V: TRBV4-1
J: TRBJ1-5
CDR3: CASSLDETSSGNQPQHF
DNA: TGCGCCAGCAGCCTAGACGAGACATCTTCGGGCAATCAGCCCCAGCATTTT

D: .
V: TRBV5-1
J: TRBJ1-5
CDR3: CASSERGNQPQHF
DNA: TGCGCCAGCAGCGAGAGGGGGAATCAGCCCCAGCATTTT

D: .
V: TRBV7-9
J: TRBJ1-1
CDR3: CASSFGVWGSNTEAFF
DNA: TGTGCCAGCAGCTTTGGAGTTTGGGGCTCGAACACTGAAGCTTTCTTT

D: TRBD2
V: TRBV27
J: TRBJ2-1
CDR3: CASSLAGGLAGYNEQFF
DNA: TGTGCCAGCAGTTTGGCCGGGGGACTAGCGGGGTACAATGAGCAGTTCTTC

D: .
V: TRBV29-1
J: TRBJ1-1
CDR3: CSVVNRNLIEAFF
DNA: TGCAGCGTTGTAAACAGGAATTTGATTGAAGCTTTCTTT

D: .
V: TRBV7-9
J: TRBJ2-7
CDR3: CASSPGPPEAYEQYF
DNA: TGTGCCAGCAGTCCAGGGCCCCCTGAGGCCTACGAGCAGTACTTC

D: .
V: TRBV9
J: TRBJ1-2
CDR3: CASSVGRLSNYGYTF
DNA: TGTGCCAGCAGCGTAGGCAGACTGTCTAACTATGGCTACACCTTC

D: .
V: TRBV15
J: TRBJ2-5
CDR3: CATSRDRGWAGEKETQYF
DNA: TGTGCCACCAGCAGAGATCGGGGGTGGGCGGGCGAGAAAGAGACCCAGTACTTC

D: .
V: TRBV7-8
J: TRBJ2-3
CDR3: CASSLGEVNTDTQYF
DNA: TGTGCCAGCAGCCTAGGGGAGGTAAACACAGATACGCAGTATTTT

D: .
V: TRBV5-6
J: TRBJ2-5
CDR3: CASSGGVYLGETQYF
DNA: TGTGCCAGCAGCGGGGGCGTCTACTTGGGGGAGACCCAGTACTTC

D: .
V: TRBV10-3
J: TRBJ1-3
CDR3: CAISESYGRDSGNTIYF
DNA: TGTGCCATCAGTGAGTCTTACGGACGGGACTCTGGAAACACCATATATTTT

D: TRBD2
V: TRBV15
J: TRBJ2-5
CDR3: CATSYGIGLADSSTQYF
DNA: TGTGCCACCAGTTACGGAATTGGGCTAGCGGATTCCTCGACCCAGTACTTC

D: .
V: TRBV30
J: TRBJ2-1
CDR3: CAWSGGRREQFF
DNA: TGTGCCTGGAGTGGGGGGAGGCGGGAGCAGTTCTTC